This entry features one T cell receptor beta chain sequence. Libraries were prepared by immunoSEQ multiplex PCR; TCRdb keeps only in-frame clonotypes and omits some of them. Of roughly 70,000 clones listed, around 88% were seen once; the top ten hold approximately 0.6%. The CDR3 loop spans 14 amino acids. Looked up from germline, CDR1 is SNHLY and CDR2 is FYNNEI. V was pared by 4 bases and J by 7 bases, with 14 bases between. The sample belongs to a study of OX40 agonist ivuxolimab in advanced cancers. The sequence came from an adult with an advanced solid tumor such as melanoma, head and neck, liver or kidney cancer. This chain connects TRBV2 to TRBJ2-1; a weak D match, TRBD2 (6 bases). The source material was CD4+ or CD8+ T cells sorted from blood, sampled in a trial of the OX40 agonist ivuxolimab. The DNA of the CDR3 is TGTGCCAGCAGTGGACCATCGGGGGTGAATGAGCAGTTCTTC. This encodes CASSGPSGVNEQFF.